Listed below are T cell receptor beta chains from one sample, sequenced in a study of cytomegalovirus exposure and HLA in healthy donors. Some clones are missing from TCRdb's copy, which holds only in-frame ones; the method was immunoSEQ multiplex PCR. The data contain 70,000 to 75,000 clones, around 72% of them singletons. The specimen was PBMCs. The receptor source for this set is a woman in her thirties or forties in good health and CMV-seropositive. Both conserved end residues are part of each CDR3. Each record gives: V gene, J gene, clone size, D gene, CDR3 DNA, CDR3 protein. D genes are given only for firm matches. The listing skips clone size in some rows; elsewhere it reads once, few, many or a size class.

V: TRBV7-9; J: TRBJ1-4; size: few; D: .; DNA: TGTGCCAGCAGCTTTCGACAGGTCCTTGCTAATGAAAAACTGTTTTTT; CDR3: CASSFRQVLANEKLFF
V: TRBV4-2; J: TRBJ1-2; size: once; D: TRBD1; DNA: TGTGCCAGCAGCCAAGGGGGACCCATTATCGGGACAGCTAACTATGGCTACACCTTC; CDR3: CASSQGGPIIGTANYGYTF
V: TRBV2; J: TRBJ1-5; size: .; D: .; DNA: TGTGCCAGCAGTGTAGACAGGCTAGAACAGCCCCAGCATTTT; CDR3: CASSVDRLEQPQHF
V: TRBV9; J: TRBJ2-5; size: .; D: TRBD2; DNA: TGTGCCAGCAGCTTACCCAGAGCGGGGGGCAACCCAGAGACCCAGTACTTC; CDR3: CASSLPRAGGNPETQYF
V: TRBV7-9; J: TRBJ2-6; size: few; D: .; DNA: TGTGCCAGCAGAACCGGAGTCTCTGGGGCCAACGTCCTGACTTTC; CDR3: CASRTGVSGANVLTF
V: TRBV5-1; J: TRBJ1-1; size: .; D: TRBD1; DNA: TGCGCCAGCAGCTATGGACAGGTCACTGAAGCTTTCTTT; CDR3: CASSYGQVTEAFF
V: TRBV2; J: TRBJ2-3; size: .; D: .; DNA: TGTGCCAGCAGGGACCCCAGCGGAGACGATGCCGATACGCAGTATTTT; CDR3: CASRDPSGDDADTQYF
V: TRBV5-1; J: TRBJ2-3; size: .; D: .; DNA: TGCGCCAGCAGCTTGTCGGGGGGCCGCACAGATACGCAGTATTTT; CDR3: CASSLSGGRTDTQYF
V: TRBV18; J: TRBJ2-1; size: .; D: .; DNA: TGTGCCAGCTCACCCGACTCCGACAGCAGCCTGTTCTTC; CDR3: CASSPDSDSSLFF
V: TRBV5-1; J: TRBJ2-5; size: .; D: .; DNA: TGCGCCAGCAGCTCCCAACGGGGCGGGGCGAAAGAGACCCAGTACTTC; CDR3: CASSSQRGGAKETQYF
V: TRBV6-5; J: TRBJ1-2; size: .; D: TRBD1; DNA: TGTGCCAGCAGTTCCGCAGACAGGGTAGATGGCTACACCTTC; CDR3: CASSSADRVDGYTF
V: TRBV30; J: TRBJ1-3; size: .; D: .; DNA: TGTGCCTGGAGTGTGCAGGCCTCTGGAAACACCATATATTTT; CDR3: CAWSVQASGNTIYF
V: TRBV5-3; J: TRBJ2-1; size: .; D: .; DNA: TGTGCCAGAAGCTTGAGAGGCAATGAGCAGTTCTTC; CDR3: CARSLRGNEQFF
V: TRBV27; J: TRBJ2-1; size: .; D: TRBD2; DNA: TGTGCCAGCAGTAAAGGTCCTAGCGGACACAATGAGCAGTTCTTC; CDR3: CASSKGPSGHNEQFF
V: TRBV27; J: TRBJ2-5; size: .; D: .; DNA: TGTGCCAGCAGTTTTATTCGCCCGGACCGGGAGGAGACCCAGTACTTC; CDR3: CASSFIRPDREETQYF
V: TRBV6-5; J: TRBJ1-5; size: .; D: .; DNA: TGTGCCAGCAGAGGAGGCGGGGGCAATCAGCCCCAGCATTTT; CDR3: CASRGGGGNQPQHF
V: TRBV6-1; J: TRBJ1-6; size: .; D: .; DNA: TGTGCCAGCAGTGGACAGGTCCAGACCCATTCACCCCTCCACTTT; CDR3: CASSGQVQTHSPLHF
V: TRBV11-2; J: TRBJ1-4; size: .; D: .; DNA: TGTGCCAGCAGAACAAAGGGGGGGAGCAAAAATGAAAAACTGTTTTTT; CDR3: CASRTKGGSKNEKLFF
V: TRBV7-9; J: TRBJ2-3; size: .; D: TRBD2; DNA: TGTGCCAGCAGCCCGTTCGGGGGGGGCGGGGATACGCAGTATTTT; CDR3: CASSPFGGGGDTQYF
V: TRBV18; J: TRBJ2-1; size: many; D: .; DNA: TGTGCCAGCTCACCACTAGCGACGGGTGAGCAGTTCTTC; CDR3: CASSPLATGEQFF
V: TRBV4-1; J: TRBJ2-5; size: .; D: .; DNA: TGCGCCAGCAGACACTTCTTTGCGGGGGCTGGGGAGACCCAGTACTTC; CDR3: CASRHFFAGAGETQYF
V: TRBV25-1; J: TRBJ2-5; size: .; D: TRBD2; DNA: TGTGCCAGCAGTGAAATGAGCGGGGGCAAAGAGACCCAGTACTTC; CDR3: CASSEMSGGKETQYF
V: TRBV11-3; J: TRBJ2-3; size: .; D: TRBD2; DNA: TGTGCCAGCAGCTCCGCGGGACTAGGGACAGATACGCAGTATTTT; CDR3: CASSSAGLGTDTQYF
V: TRBV7-2; J: TRBJ1-5; size: .; D: .; DNA: TGTGCCAGCAGCGGCTCTATCAGGTATCAGCCCCAGCATTTT; CDR3: CASSGSIRYQPQHF
V: TRBV19; J: TRBJ1-1; size: .; D: TRBD1; DNA: TGTGCCAGTAGCTCCGGGACAGGCAGACATGACACTGAAGCTTTCTTT; CDR3: CASSSGTGRHDTEAFF
V: TRBV7-3; J: TRBJ1-2; size: .; D: .; DNA: TGTGCCAGCAGCTTTAACAACCATGATGGCTACACCTTC; CDR3: CASSFNNHDGYTF
V: TRBV7-3; J: TRBJ2-2; size: .; D: TRBD1; DNA: TGTGCCAGCAGCAGGACAGGGAAAAACACCGGGGAGCTGTTTTTT; CDR3: CASSRTGKNTGELFF
V: TRBV11-2; J: TRBJ2-1; size: .; D: .; DNA: TGTGCCAGCAGCACGCTAAGGGGGTACAATGAGCAGTTCTTC; CDR3: CASSTLRGYNEQFF
V: TRBV19; J: TRBJ2-7; size: .; D: TRBD1; DNA: TGTGCCAGTAGTATAGCACAGGGGCGCTCCTACGAGCAGTACTTC; CDR3: CASSIAQGRSYEQYF
V: TRBV6-5; J: TRBJ2-7; size: .; D: TRBD2; DNA: TGTGCCAGTAGTTTGGGACTAGCGTCCAGCTCCTACGAGCAGTACTTC; CDR3: CASSLGLASSSYEQYF
V: TRBV19; J: TRBJ2-5; size: .; D: TRBD2; DNA: TGTGCCAGTAGTGTTAGCGGGGGAATGGAGACCCAGTACTTC; CDR3: CASSVSGGMETQYF
V: TRBV5-1; J: TRBJ1-4; size: .; D: .; DNA: TGCGCCAGCAGCTTGGTGGCCCCGACTGCAACTAATGAAAAACTGTTTTTT; CDR3: CASSLVAPTATNEKLFF
V: TRBV6-5; J: TRBJ1-5; size: .; D: TRBD1; DNA: TGTGCCAGCAGTGCGACAGGGTATGGCAATCAGCCCCAGCATTTT; CDR3: CASSATGYGNQPQHF
V: TRBV2; J: TRBJ1-2; size: few; D: TRBD1; DNA: TGTGCCAGCGCTCACCCCACAGGGGGGTGCACCTTC; CDR3: CASAHPTGGCTF
V: TRBV2; J: TRBJ1-3; size: .; D: .; DNA: TGTGCCAGCAGTGAAGAGCGATTGTTCTCTGGAAACACCATATATTTT; CDR3: CASSEERLFSGNTIYF
V: TRBV5-6; J: TRBJ1-2; size: .; D: TRBD1; DNA: TGTGCCAGCAGCTTGACCGGGACAGATGGCTACACCTTC; CDR3: CASSLTGTDGYTF
V: TRBV6-1; J: TRBJ1-5; size: .; D: TRBD1; DNA: TGTGCCAGCACGTTTGACAGGGGTCGTAGTCAGCCCCAGCATTTT; CDR3: CASTFDRGRSQPQHF
V: TRBV25-1; J: TRBJ2-2; size: .; D: TRBD1; DNA: TGTGCCAGCAGTGAATGGGACAGGGGTAACACCGGGGAGCTGTTTTTT; CDR3: CASSEWDRGNTGELFF
V: TRBV7-9; J: TRBJ2-5; size: .; D: TRBD2; DNA: TGTGCCAGCAGCTTTGGGCGGGGGGATAGGACCCAGTACTTC; CDR3: CASSFGRGDRTQYF
V: TRBV5-1; J: TRBJ2-1; size: .; D: TRBD2; DNA: TGCGCCAGCAGCTTGGAAGCGGGGGGAATCAATGAGCAGTTCTTC; CDR3: CASSLEAGGINEQFF
V: TRBV7-8; J: TRBJ1-6; size: .; D: TRBD1; DNA: TGTGCCAGCAGCTTGCAGACAGGGGAAACGGCCCTCCACTTT; CDR3: CASSLQTGETALHF
V: TRBV5-1; J: TRBJ1-1; size: .; D: .; DNA: TGCGCCAGCAACTCTGGGGGGGGGTCCCGGATCGCTGAAGCTTTCTTT; CDR3: CASNSGGGSRIAEAFF
V: TRBV10-3; J: TRBJ1-4; size: .; D: .; DNA: TGTGCCATCAGGAGACAGATTAATGAAAAACTGTTTTTT; CDR3: CAIRRQINEKLFF
V: TRBV15; J: TRBJ2-3; size: .; D: .; DNA: TGTGCCACCAGCTCCCGACTCCAGACAGATACGCAGTATTTT; CDR3: CATSSRLQTDTQYF
V: TRBV5-1; J: TRBJ2-2; size: .; D: .; DNA: TGCGCCAGCAGCACCTTCCTAGCCAACACCGGGGAGCTGTTTTTT; CDR3: CASSTFLANTGELFF
V: TRBV2; J: TRBJ2-7; size: few; D: TRBD1; DNA: TGTGCCAGCAGTGCCGGGACAGGGTTCTACGAGCAGTACTTC; CDR3: CASSAGTGFYEQYF
V: TRBV7-9; J: TRBJ1-6; size: .; D: TRBD1; DNA: TGTGCCAGCAGCCCCCCGGGGACAGGGTTTTCACCCCTCCACTTT; CDR3: CASSPPGTGFSPLHF
V: TRBV28; J: TRBJ1-5; size: .; D: .; DNA: TGTGCCAGCAGTTGGCTAGGCGGCAATCAGCCCCAGCATTTT; CDR3: CASSWLGGNQPQHF
V: TRBV11-3; J: TRBJ2-7; size: .; D: .; DNA: TGTGCCAGCACTCAGGCCGAAGACGAGCAGTACTTC; CDR3: CASTQAEDEQYF
V: TRBV11-3; J: TRBJ1-6; size: .; D: .; DNA: TGTGCCAGCAGCTCCGTCACAGGGAGCCATTCACCCCTCCACTTT; CDR3: CASSSVTGSHSPLHF
V: TRBV9; J: TRBJ2-1; size: .; D: TRBD2; DNA: TGTGCCAGCAGCGTAGGGGCCAGCGGGGGGGCCGATGGTGAGCAGTTCTTC; CDR3: CASSVGASGGADGEQFF
V: TRBV15; J: TRBJ2-1; size: .; D: .; DNA: TGTGCCACCAGCAGAGATAGGGGGATAGGGCTAGGTGCGTTCTTC; CDR3: CATSRDRGIGLGAFF
V: TRBV25-1; J: TRBJ2-3; size: .; D: TRBD2; DNA: TGTGCCAGCGGGAGGGCCTCAGATACGCAGTATTTT; CDR3: CASGRASDTQYF
V: TRBV30; J: TRBJ1-1; size: once; D: TRBD1; DNA: TGTGCCTGGCTCAGATTCGGACAGGTTGAAGCTTTCTTT; CDR3: CAWLRFGQVEAFF
V: TRBV7-8; J: TRBJ2-7; size: .; D: TRBD2; DNA: TGTGCCAGCAGCCGAGGGACTAGCGGGGGGCAATACGAGCAGTACTTC; CDR3: CASSRGTSGGQYEQYF
V: TRBV5-1; J: TRBJ2-1; size: .; D: TRBD1; DNA: TGCGCCAGCAGCTGGACCGGGACAGGGGTCAATGAGCAGTTCTTC; CDR3: CASSWTGTGVNEQFF
V: TRBV15; J: TRBJ1-1; size: .; D: TRBD1; DNA: TGTGCCACCAGCGGAGCAGGGGGGTCGAACACTGAAGCTTTCTTT; CDR3: CATSGAGGSNTEAFF